These 16 T cell receptor beta chains were all obtained from the same sample, sequenced in a study of cytomegalovirus exposure and HLA in healthy donors. Only in-frame clones appear in the TCRdb table, and some are missing; sequencing was by immunoSEQ multiplex PCR. The profile shows under 200,000 clones, roughly 95% of them singletons. Sequenced sample: PBMCs. The origin of the receptors is a woman between 18 and 30 years old in good health and CMV-seronegative.

The chain employs TRBV11-2 and TRBJ1-6; TRBD1 matches at 8 bases. The V gene's germline CDR1 is SGHAT and CDR2 FQNNGV. The trim removed 7 bases at V and 13 bases at J, leaving 12 bases unmatched. This CDR3 spans 14 amino acids. As DNA, the CDR3 is TGTGCCAGCACGATGGACAGGGAGGTATACCCCCTCCACTTT. Amino acids: CASTMDREVYPLHF.

Only one count was recorded for this clone. The chain uses TRBV15 and TRBJ2-7, with 11 bases matching TRBD2. With V trimmed by 6 bases and J by 2 bases, 6 bases remained unmatched. Per germline, CDR1 LNHNV and CDR2 YYDKDF (reference sequence). This CDR3 has 15 amino acids. The CDR3 nucleotides read TGTGCCACCAGACCGACTAGCGGGGTAACCTACGAGCAGTACTTC. Residues: CATRPTSGVTYEQYF.

This clone was seen just once. The genes are TRBV7-9 and TRBJ2-3; TRBD2 might be the D (7 bases). The germline V gene has CDR1 SEHNR and CDR2 FQNEAQ (reference sequence). V lost 3 bases, J lost 4 bases, and 20 bases lay in between. CDR3 length: 17 amino acids. Here the CDR3 DNA reads TGTGCCAGCAGCTTGGGGCTAGGGGGGGGGCCTGCAGATACGCAGTATTTT. It is translated as CASSLGLGGGPADTQYF. Full variable domain (missing parts from reference TRBV7-9 and TRBJ2-3): DTGVSQNPRHKITKRGQNVTFRCDPISEHNRLYWYRQTLGQGPEFLTYFQNEAQLEKSRLLSDRFSAERPKGSFSTLEIQRTEQGDSAMYLCASSLGLGGGPADTQYFGPGTRLTVL.

The chain has TRBV2 and TRBJ2-5, with 7 bases that match TRBD1. The CDR3 loop spans 15 amino acids. CDR1 and CDR2 from the germline V gene are SNHLY and FYNNEI. Trimming cost V 6 bases and J 7 bases; bases outside gene matches: 14. CDR3 amino acids: CASSPVAGGALTQYF. The CDR3 bases are TGTGCCAGCAGCCCGGTTGCAGGGGGTGCCCTGACCCAGTACTTC.

This clone has just one count. V gene TRBV6-1 combines with J gene TRBJ2-2; maybe TRBD2 (5 bases). Germline loops: CDR1 MNHNS, CDR2 SASEGT. V was clipped by 7 bases and J by 3 bases, with 12 bases between them. This CDR3 is built from 14 residues. The CDR3 coding sequence is TGTGCCAGCACCCCGGGAAAATACACCGGGGAGCTGTTTTTT. It specifies CASTPGKYTGELFF.

The chain links TRBV7-2 to TRBJ1-3, with D uncertain. The CDR3 is 15 residues long. Germline CDR1 reads SGHTA; CDR2 reads FQGNSA. Trimming stripped 4 bases from V and 0 bases from J, with 10 bases between. CDR3 sequence (DNA): TGTGCCAGCAGCTCCTCGGTGGTCTCTGGAAACACCATATATTTT. Protein product: CASSSSVVSGNTIYF.

The V and J genes are TRBV5-1 and TRBJ2-7, with 14 bases fitting TRBD2. The length of the CDR3 is 15 residues. The V gene end was trimmed by 4 bases and the J gene end by 2 bases; junction bases not matched to a gene: 2. CDR1 and CDR2 from the germline V gene are SGHRS and YFSETQ. The CDR3 loop reads CASSPTSGGAYEQYF. As DNA, the CDR3 is TGCGCCAGCAGCCCGACTAGCGGGGGGGCCTACGAGCAGTACTTC.

The chain's CDR3 is CASSIIGQGASYEQYF. The CDR3 DNA reads as TGTGCCAGTAGTATAATTGGACAGGGGGCTTCCTACGAGCAGTACTTC. This chain uses TRBV19 with TRBJ2-7; 11 nucleotides match TRBD1. V was clipped by 2 bases and J by 1 base; unmatched bases: 4. The CDR3 extends over 16 amino acids. CDR1 is LNHDA, CDR2 SQIVND, per germline (reference sequence).

V and J are TRBV6-5 and TRBJ2-7; a possible D gene is TRBD1 (6 bases). The germline V gene encodes CDR1 MNHEY and CDR2 SVGAGI. V shed 6 bases and J shed 1 base, with 16 bases lying between them. The CDR3 sequence is 15 residues long. The CDR3 DNA reads TGTGCCAGCAGAGGTACAGGGTTAGGATCCTACGAGCAGTACTTC. Its protein product is CASRGTGLGSYEQYF.

CDR3 sequence (DNA): TGTGCCACCACTCCTATGGGGGCAAACGGGGAGCAGTTCTTC. Translated, it gives CATTPMGANGEQFF. V gene TRBV6-6 combines with J gene TRBJ2-1, with D possibly matching TRBD1 (6 bases). The V end was cut by 10 bases, the J end by 10 bases, with 23 bases between. Germline assignment: CDR1 MNHNY and CDR2 SVGAGI (reference sequence). This CDR3 spans 14 amino acids.

V usage is TRBV5-1 and J usage is TRBJ2-7, with TRBD1 matching 9 bases. CDR1 SGHRS and CDR2 YFSETQ come from the germline V gene. The CDR3 totals 15 residues. J gave up 5 bases and V 4 bases, and 10 bases lay outside the gene matches. This CDR3 reads CASSRPGTGTHEQYF. Here the CDR3 DNA reads TGCGCCAGCAGCCGACCCGGGACAGGGACCCACGAGCAGTACTTC.

V and J are TRBV12-5 and TRBJ1-3; D is undetermined. The CDR3 has 18 residues. Germline V gene data show CDR1 as LGHNT and CDR2 as FRNRAP. V lost 0 bases, J lost 0 bases, and 15 bases lay in between. CDR3 sequence reads: CASGLVLSGRHSGNTIYF. The CDR3 DNA sequence: TGTGCTAGTGGTTTGGTACTGTCCGGGAGACACTCTGGAAACACCATATATTTT. The full variable domain, with the rest looked up from reference TRBV12-5 and TRBJ1-3, is DARVTQTPRHKVTEMGQEVTMRCQPILGHNTVFWYRQTMMQGLELLAYFRNRAPLDDSGMPKDRFSAEMPDATLATLKIQPSEPRDSAVYFCASGLVLSGRHSGNTIYFGEGSWLTVV.

V usage is TRBV7-9 and J usage is TRBJ1-1; TRBD1 matches at 7 bases. Germline CDR1 SEHNR, CDR2 FQNEAQ (reference sequence). The length of the CDR3 is 14 residues. Trimming at V came to 3 bases and at J to 7 bases, leaving 8 bases not matched to a gene. CDR3 protein: CASSFPDRAYEAFF. DNA of the CDR3: TGTGCCAGCAGCTTCCCCGACAGGGCCTATGAAGCTTTCTTT.

This chain connects TRBV25-1 to TRBJ2-7; TRBD1 might be the D (6 bases). CDR1 and CDR2 from the germline V gene are MGHDK and SYGVNS. The CDR3 totals 14 residues. V was pared by 5 bases and J by 1 base, with 12 bases between. The CDR3 coding sequence is TGTGCCAGCAGTAATTGGGACAAATCCTACGAGCAGTACTTC. Protein sequence: CASSNWDKSYEQYF.

The V gene is TRBV6-1, the J gene TRBJ2-5, with 7 bases lining up with TRBD1. The CDR3 has 13 amino acids. Germline CDR1 reads MNHNS; CDR2 reads SASEGT. V dropped 6 bases and J dropped 4; count of bases not matched to a gene: 5. The CDR3 nucleotides are TGTGCCAGCAGGACACAGGGGCGAGAGACCCAGTACTTC. Translating gives CASRTQGRETQYF.

This chain uses TRBV5-6 with TRBJ1-1; 9 nucleotides match TRBD1. The V gene's germline CDR1 is SGHDT and CDR2 YYEEEE. The CDR3 loop spans 12 amino acids. V was pared by 4 bases and J by 12 bases, with 7 bases of the junction left unmatched. CDR3 nucleotide sequence: TGTGCCAGCAGCCCCACAGGGGGCGCAACTTTCTTT. It translates to CASSPTGGATFF.